This is a list of T cell receptor beta chains from one sample in a study of beta chain features in type 1 diabetes. TCRdb's copy holds only in-frame clones and misses some; the assay was immunoSEQ multiplex PCR. Of roughly 310,000 clones listed, roughly 9.6% are singletons. The sample consisted of naive CD4+ T cells from blood. These receptors came from a woman younger than 45 in good health. The CDR3 runs from the conserved cysteine through the conserved F or W. Expanded clones are given a class, and other clones once, few, many or no size at all.

>TRBJ1-2|NA|TRBV7-8
CATNREIYGYTF
>TRBJ1-1|few|TRBV7-2
CASTVSRNTEAFF
>TRBJ1-5|NA|TRBV18
CASSPRDSENQPQHF
>TRBJ2-1|NA|TRBV28
CASSLSGAYNEQFF
>TRBJ1-4|few|TRBV18
CASSPGTGGVEKLFF
>TRBJ2-3|NA|TRBV19
CASVPRAAGGGGTQYF
>TRBJ1-1|few|TRBV5-1
CASSPSGGTEAFF
>TRBJ2-2|NA|TRBV11-3
CASSLGQRENTGELFF
>TRBJ2-7|few|TRBV11-2
CASSLDRRGRQYEQYF
>TRBJ2-4|NA|TRBV5-1
CASSILTGAKNIQYF
>TRBJ2-7|NA|TRBV5-1
CASSQRRTGGPYEQYF
>TRBJ2-5|few|TRBV7-2
CASSIVTGQETQYF